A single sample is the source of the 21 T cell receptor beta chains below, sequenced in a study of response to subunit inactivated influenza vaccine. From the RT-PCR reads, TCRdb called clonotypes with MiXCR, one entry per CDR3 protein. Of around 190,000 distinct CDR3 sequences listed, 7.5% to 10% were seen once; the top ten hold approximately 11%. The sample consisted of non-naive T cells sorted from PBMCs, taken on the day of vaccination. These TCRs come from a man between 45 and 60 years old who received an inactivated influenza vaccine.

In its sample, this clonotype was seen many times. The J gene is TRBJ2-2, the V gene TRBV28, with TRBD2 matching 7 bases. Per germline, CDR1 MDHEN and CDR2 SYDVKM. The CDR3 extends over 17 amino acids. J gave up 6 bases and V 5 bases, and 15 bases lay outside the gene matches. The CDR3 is CASSPSPGGGPPGELFF. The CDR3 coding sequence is TGTGCCAGCAGTCCCTCACCGGGGGGAGGGCCTCCCGGGGAGCTGTTTTTT.

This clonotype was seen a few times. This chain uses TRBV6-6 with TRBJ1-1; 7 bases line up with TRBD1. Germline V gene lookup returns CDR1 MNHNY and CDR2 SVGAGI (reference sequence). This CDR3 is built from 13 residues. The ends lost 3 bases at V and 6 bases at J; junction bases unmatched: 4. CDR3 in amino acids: CASSYFTGAEAFF. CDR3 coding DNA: TGTGCCAGCAGTTATTTCACAGGGGCTGAAGCTTTCTTT.

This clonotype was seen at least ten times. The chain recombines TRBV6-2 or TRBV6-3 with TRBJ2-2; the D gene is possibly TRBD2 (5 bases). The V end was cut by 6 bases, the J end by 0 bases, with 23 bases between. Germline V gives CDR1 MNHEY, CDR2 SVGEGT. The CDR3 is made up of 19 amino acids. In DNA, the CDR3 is TGTGCCAGCAGCCCCGCCCGGGGTCGCGGGTGGACGAACACCGGGGAGCTGTTTTTT. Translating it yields CASSPARGRGWTNTGELFF.

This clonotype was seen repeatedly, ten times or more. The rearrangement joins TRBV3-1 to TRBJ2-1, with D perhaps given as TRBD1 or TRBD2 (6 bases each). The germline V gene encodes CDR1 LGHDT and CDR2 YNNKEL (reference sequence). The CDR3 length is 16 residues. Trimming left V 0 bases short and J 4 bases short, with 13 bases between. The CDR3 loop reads CASSQDAGGAYNEQFF. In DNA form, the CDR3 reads TGTGCCAGCAGCCAAGATGCCGGGGGCGCATACAATGAGCAGTTCTTC.

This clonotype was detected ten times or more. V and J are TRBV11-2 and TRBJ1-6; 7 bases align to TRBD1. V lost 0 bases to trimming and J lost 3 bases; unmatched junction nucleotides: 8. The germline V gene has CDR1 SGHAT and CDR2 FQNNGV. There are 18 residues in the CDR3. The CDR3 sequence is CASSLDGAGGFYNSPLHF. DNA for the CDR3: TGTGCCAGCAGCTTAGATGGGGCAGGGGGGTTCTATAATTCACCCCTCCACTTT.

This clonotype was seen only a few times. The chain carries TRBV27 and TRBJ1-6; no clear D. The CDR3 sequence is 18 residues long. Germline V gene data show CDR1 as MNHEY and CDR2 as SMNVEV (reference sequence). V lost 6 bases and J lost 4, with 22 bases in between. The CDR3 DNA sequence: TGTGCCAGCAGCCTAGTGGCCGGGAAGACGCTTTATAATTCACCCCTCCACTTT. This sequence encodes CASSLVAGKTLYNSPLHF.

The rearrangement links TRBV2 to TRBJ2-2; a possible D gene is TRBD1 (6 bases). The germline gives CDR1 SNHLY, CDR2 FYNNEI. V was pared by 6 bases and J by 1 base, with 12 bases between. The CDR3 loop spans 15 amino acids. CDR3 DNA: TGTGCCAGCAGCGTGACAGGAATGAACACCGGGGAGCTGTTTTTT. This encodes CASSVTGMNTGELFF.

The CDR3 DNA reads TGTGCCAGCAGCTTAGCTGCTCTAGCGGGAGGCAGCACAGATACGCAGTATTTT. It is translated as CASSLAALAGGSTDTQYF. The rearrangement uses TRBV11-1 and TRBJ2-3, with 11 bases that match TRBD2. The V and J ends lost 0 bases and 0 bases, in that order; junction bases with no gene match: 5. The CDR3 has 18 residues. Germline CDR1 is SGHAT and CDR2 is FQDESV (reference sequence).

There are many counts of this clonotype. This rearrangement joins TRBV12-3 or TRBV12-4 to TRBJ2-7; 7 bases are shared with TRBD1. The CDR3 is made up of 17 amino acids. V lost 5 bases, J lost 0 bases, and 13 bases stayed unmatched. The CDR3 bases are TGTGCCAGCAGTCTAGGTGGGACAGAACAGGCCTCCTACGAGCAGTACTTC. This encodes CASSLGGTEQASYEQYF.

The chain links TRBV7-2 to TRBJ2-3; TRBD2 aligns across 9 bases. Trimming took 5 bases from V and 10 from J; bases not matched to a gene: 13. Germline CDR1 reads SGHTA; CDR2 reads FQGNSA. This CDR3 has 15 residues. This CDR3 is CASSGSGGSSFAQYF. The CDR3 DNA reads TGTGCCAGCAGCGGCAGCGGGGGGAGTTCATTCGCGCAGTATTTT.

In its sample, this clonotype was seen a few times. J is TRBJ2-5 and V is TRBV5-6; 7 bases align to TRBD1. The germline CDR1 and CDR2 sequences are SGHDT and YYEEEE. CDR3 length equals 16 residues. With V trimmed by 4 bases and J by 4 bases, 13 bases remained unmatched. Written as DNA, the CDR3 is TGTGCCAGCAGCGGAGTCACAGGGGTCGGGCGAGAGACCCAGTACTTC. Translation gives CASSGVTGVGRETQYF.

The CDR3 protein is CATSQGVLGEKLFF. The CDR3 region has the DNA TGTGCCACCAGCCAGGGGGTACTGGGGGAAAAACTGTTTTTT. The chain joins TRBV15 to TRBJ1-4; the match to TRBD1 covers 7 bases. Germline V gene sequence: CDR1 LNHNV, CDR2 YYDKDF (reference sequence). This CDR3 contains 14 residues. V trimming: 5 bases; J trimming: 8 bases; junction bases outside the gene matches: 8.

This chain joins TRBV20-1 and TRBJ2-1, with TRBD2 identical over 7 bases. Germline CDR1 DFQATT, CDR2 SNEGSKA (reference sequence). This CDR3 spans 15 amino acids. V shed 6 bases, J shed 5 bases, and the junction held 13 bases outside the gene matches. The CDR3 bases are TGCAGTGCCAGACTAACTAGCGTCAAGGACAATGAGCAGTTCTTC. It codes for CSARLTSVKDNEQFF.

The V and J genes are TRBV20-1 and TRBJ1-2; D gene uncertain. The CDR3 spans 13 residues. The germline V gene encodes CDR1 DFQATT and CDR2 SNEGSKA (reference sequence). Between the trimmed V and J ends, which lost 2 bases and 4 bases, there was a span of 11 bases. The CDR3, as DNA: TGCAGTGCTAGAAATGGGGTTGGCTATGGCTACACCTTC. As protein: CSARNGVGYGYTF.

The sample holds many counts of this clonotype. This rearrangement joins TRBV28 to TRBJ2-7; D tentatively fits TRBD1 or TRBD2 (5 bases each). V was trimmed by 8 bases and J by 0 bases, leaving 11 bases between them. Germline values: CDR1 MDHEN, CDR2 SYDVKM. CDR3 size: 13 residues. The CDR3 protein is CASRGSPSYEQYF. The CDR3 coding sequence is TGTGCCAGCCGGGGCTCGCCCTCCTACGAGCAGTACTTC. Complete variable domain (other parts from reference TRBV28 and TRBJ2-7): DVKVTQSSRYLVKRTGEKVFLECVQDMDHENMFWYRQDPGLGLRLIYFSYDVKMKEKGDIPEGYSVSREKKERFSLILESASTNQTSMYLCASRGSPSYEQYFGPGTRLTVT.

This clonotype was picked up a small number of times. Written as DNA, the CDR3 is TGTGCCAGCAGCATAGGGACTAGCCAATACAATGAGCAGTTCTTC. This sequence encodes CASSIGTSQYNEQFF. This chain uses TRBV7-6 with TRBJ2-1; 9 nucleotides agree with TRBD2. The CDR3 loop spans 15 amino acids. Germline lookup yields CDR1 SGHVS and CDR2 FNYEAQ. V was pared by 5 bases and J by 4 bases, with 6 bases of the junction left unmatched.

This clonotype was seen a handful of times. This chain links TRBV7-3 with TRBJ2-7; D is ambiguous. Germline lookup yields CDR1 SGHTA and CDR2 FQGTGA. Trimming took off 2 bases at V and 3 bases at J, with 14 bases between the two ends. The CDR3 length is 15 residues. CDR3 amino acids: CASSLCHVRYYEQYF. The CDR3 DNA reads TGTGCCAGCAGCTTATGTCATGTCCGTTACTACGAGCAGTACTTC.

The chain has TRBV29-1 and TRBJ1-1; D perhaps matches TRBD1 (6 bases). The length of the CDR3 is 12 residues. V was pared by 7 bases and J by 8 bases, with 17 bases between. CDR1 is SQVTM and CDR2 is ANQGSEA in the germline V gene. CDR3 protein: CSAGFTGPEAFF. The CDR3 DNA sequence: TGCAGCGCCGGATTTACAGGGCCAGAAGCTTTCTTT.

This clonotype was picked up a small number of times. The CDR3 reads CASSLRSYEQYF. In DNA, the CDR3 is TGTGCCAGCAGCCTCCGCTCCTACGAGCAGTACTTC. The V and J genes are TRBV3-1 and TRBJ2-7; no definite D call. Germline CDR1 and CDR2: LGHDT and YNNKEL (reference sequence). The CDR3 contains 12 residues. Trimming left V 4 bases short and J 0 bases short, with 4 bases between.

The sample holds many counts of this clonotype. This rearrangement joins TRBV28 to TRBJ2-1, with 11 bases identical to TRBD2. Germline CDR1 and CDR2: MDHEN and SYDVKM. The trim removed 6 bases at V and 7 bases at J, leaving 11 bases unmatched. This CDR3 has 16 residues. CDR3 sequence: CASSRLAGGLSNEQFF. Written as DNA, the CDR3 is TGTGCCAGCAGCAGATTAGCGGGGGGGCTGTCAAATGAGCAGTTCTTC.

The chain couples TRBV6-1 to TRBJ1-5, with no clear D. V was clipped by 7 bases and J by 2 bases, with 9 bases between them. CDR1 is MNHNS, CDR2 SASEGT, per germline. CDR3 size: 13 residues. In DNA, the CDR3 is TGTGCCAGCAAAGAGGTAGGCAATCAGCCCCAGCATTTT. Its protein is CASKEVGNQPQHF.